This TCR beta chain was sequenced in a study of glioma-infiltrating T cells after dendritic cell vaccination (dated by TCRdb to the mid-2010s). In the study overall: The cohort included 15 or so glioblastoma patients drawn from Phase I and II dendritic cell vaccination trials, of whom 9 were newly diagnosed and 6 had recurrent disease. Autologous tumor lysate-pulsed dendritic cell vaccination was administered to the patients between the early 2000s and the early 2010s. TCR sequencing metrics, including TIL content and tumor-blood repertoire overlap, were correlated with survival after dendritic cell vaccination. To make the vaccine, monocyte-derived dendritic cells were cultured for six to eight days with IL-4 and GM-CSF and then pulsed overnight with autologous tumor lysate. Each patient was given three intradermal dendritic cell vaccine injections, spaced two weeks apart, in the arm below the axilla. In glioblastoma patients vaccinated with dendritic cells, deep sequencing of TCR beta CDR3 regions served to measure tumor-infiltrating lymphocyte content and to compare repertoires between tumor and blood. What the work shows at the level of the full study, not this receptor alone: The cohort was small and heterogeneous, only a few patients had full blood and tumor sets, and even fewer had initial-recurrent tumor pairs. The response model built on TCR overlap across three groups was characterized as speculative, with prospective validation still needed. After dendritic cell vaccination, a higher estimated pretreatment TIL content predicted longer time to progression and longer overall survival. No direct relationship between TCR clonality and survival was found, suggesting a diverse polyclonal response may matter.

From the cysteine up to the phenylalanine, the CDR3 has a length of 19 residues. Left in the record is the CDR3 DNA by itself, 57 bases read in frame from the first base. V trim: 0 bases; J trim: 3 bases; unmatched bases: 15. According to the germline V gene, CDR1 reads MDHEN and CDR2 reads SYDVKM. The time point label of this sample denotes: after dendritic cell vaccination, including at tumor progression/relapse. Patients were selected on the basis of adequate residual fresh-frozen tumor tissue and more than two years of available survival data. None of the glioblastoma patients carried an isocitrate dehydrogenase mutation, although molecular status otherwise varied. PBMC were collected before vaccination, two weeks after the third vaccination, and at tumor progression if tumor progression occurred. Genomic DNA was extracted with the Qiagen DNeasy Blood extraction Kit. Of note for this clone: No cognate antigen has been identified for it. No much larger clonotype is one base removed from it; base qualities were not supplied.

The immunoSEQ assay amplified TCRB CDR3 regions from 1.5 to 2.5 micrograms of genomic DNA, or from all available DNA when less than that amount was available. Multiplex PCR used 60 forward primers for TCR V beta segments and 13 reverse primers for J beta segments. To estimate the number of reads per starting template, synthetic control templates were added to each sample at limiting dilution. Sequencing produced 87 bp reads on the Illumina HiSeq System. The original pipeline was this. PCR and sequencing errors were removed by merging closely related sequences with a nearest neighbor algorithm. TCR overlap was defined as the percentage of unique tumor TCR beta sequences that were also found in the peripheral blood of the same patient. Not all clones reach the TCRdb copy of this immuneACCESS table, which keeps in-frame sequences only. Checked studies attribute under half of the gap to unresolved V genes and leave the rest unexplained. The V and J calls and the clone size are those of that table, but D and trimming were determined from the DNA. For this sample there are tens of thousands of clones; 89% appear just once. Jointly, the top ten make up 5.3% of the sample.

The receptor chain draws on TRBV28 and TRBJ2-3, with 7 bases matching TRBD1. The material sequenced was blood, taken after dendritic cell vaccination. The TCR sequence derives from a human donor with glioblastoma. In nucleotide form, the sequence is TGTGCCAGCAGTTTATGGGCCGCAACAGGGGATAGGATTACAGATACGCAGTATTTT. Translated, this is CASSLWAATGDRITDTQYF. With all but the CDR3 taken from the reference TRBV28 and TRBJ2-3 genes, the full variable domain is: DVKVTQSSRYLVKRTGEKVFLECVQDMDHENMFWYRQDPGLGLRLIYFSYDVKMKEKGDIPEGYSVSREKKERFSLILESASTNQTSMYLCASSLWAATGDRITDTQYFGPGTRLTVL.